This T cell receptor (beta chain) was obtained from a study of blood T cell repertoires in COVID-19. Study details: Acute and convalescent COVID-19 specimens originated in the United States, Italy and Spain. Sources were T cells, B-cell-depleted T cells, or PBMCs; the material itself was cDNA or gDNA.

The CDR3 length is 16 residues. The V and J ends lost 4 bases and 4 bases, in that order; junction bases with no gene match: 7. From germline, CDR1 is WNHNN and CDR2 SYGVQD (reference sequence). Authors' methods: The authors estimated nucleated cell counts from reference gene primer amplification. Sequencing was performed with immunoSEQ multiplex PCR; in TCRdb, only in-frame clones are kept and a portion is missing. V and J calls and clone size come straight from that table; D and trimming were deduced from the DNA. The table includes around 46,000 clones, approximately 85% detected once. This receptor was identified in a man aged 35 to 55 with acute or convalescent COVID-19. This chain links TRBV10-1 with TRBJ1-3; 10 positions agree with TRBD1. Sequenced sample: peripheral blood. CDR3 region: CASSGLDRGFGNTIYF. CDR3 nucleotides: TGCGCCAGCAGTGGTTTGGACAGGGGGTTCGGAAACACCATATATTTT.